The 29 T cell receptor beta chains listed next were all sequenced from one sample in a study of T cell responses to AZD1222 COVID-19 vaccine. The assay was immunoSEQ multiplex PCR, and TCRdb's table has in-frame clones only and misses some. This table holds about 150,000 clones, roughly nine tenths found once. Here the sequenced sample was peripheral blood, taken on day 0 of AZD1222 vaccination. The receptors shown here come from an adult in good health.

The J gene is TRBJ2-5, the V gene TRBV7-2, with D perhaps being TRBD1 or TRBD2 (6 bases each). Germline V lookup: CDR1 SGHTA, CDR2 FQGNSA. V shed 1 base and J shed 2 bases, with 11 bases lying between them. CDR3 length: 15 amino acids. The CDR3 is CASSLVGGQQETQYF. CDR3 bases: TGTGCCAGCAGCTTAGTAGGGGGGCAGCAAGAGACCCAGTACTTC.

Only one count was recorded for this clone. The rearrangement joins TRBV3-1 (or the pseudogene TRBV3-2) to TRBJ2-7, with TRBD2 identical over 9 bases. Germline V CDR1 and CDR2: LGHDT, YNNKEL (reference sequence). This CDR3 has 13 amino acids. The junction had 6 bases not matched to a gene; V was cut back by 8 bases and J by 4 bases. The CDR3 sequence: CASGPTSGYEQYF. In DNA form, the CDR3 reads TGTGCCAGCGGCCCGACTAGCGGATACGAGCAGTACTTC.

V gene TRBV21-1 combines with J gene TRBJ1-1. TRBV21-1 is a listed pseudogene. The CDR3 is made up of 17 amino acids. CDR3 DNA: TGTGCCAGCAGCAATACGCTCCAAAGAGAGGGTAACACTGAAGCTTTCTTT. Translating gives CASSNTLQREGNTEAFF.

CDR3 in amino acids: CATSDSSGTFAGNTIYF. CDR3 nucleotide sequence: TGTGCCACCAGTGATTCCTCCGGGACCTTCGCAGGAAACACCATATATTTT. The J gene is TRBJ1-3, the V gene TRBV24-1; a possible D gene is TRBD1 (5 bases). Germline V CDR1 and CDR2: KGHDR, SFDVKD. CDR3 size: 17 residues. Trimming stripped 2 bases from V and 4 bases from J, with 17 bases between.

The chain carries TRBV7-2 and TRBJ2-2, with unresolved D. This CDR3 has 14 amino acids. Per the germline V gene, CDR1 is SGHTA and CDR2 is FQGNSA. V lost 5 bases to trimming and J lost 6 bases, with 13 bases between them. The CDR3 nucleotides read TGTGCCAGCAGCGAAGAGATAGGGCCCGGGGAGCTGTTTTTT. Amino acids: CASSEEIGPGELFF.

This clone was observed once. DNA for the CDR3: TGTGCCAGCAGCCCGACGGGACAGGGGAGGGAAGCTTTCTTT. The encoded protein is CASSPTGQGREAFF. This rearrangement joins TRBV9 to TRBJ1-1; 10 positions match TRBD1. The CDR3 runs to 14 residues. The V segment lost 4 bases and the J segment 8 bases; nucleotides outside the gene matches: 8. CDR1 and CDR2 (germline): SGDLS, YYNGEE.

The chain recombines TRBV10-1 with TRBJ2-7; 8 bases agree with TRBD1. Germline V lookup: CDR1 WNHNN, CDR2 SYGVQD (reference sequence). J was trimmed by 5 bases and V by 3 bases; bases with no gene match: 12. The CDR3 loop spans 16 amino acids. The CDR3 region has the DNA TGCGCCAGCAGTGACGCCCGTCGGACAGGGTCGGACGAGCAGTACTTC. Its protein is CASSDARRTGSDEQYF.

The chain links TRBV6-2 or TRBV6-3 to TRBJ2-5; 12 bases map to TRBD1. Germline loops: CDR1 MNHEY, CDR2 SVGEGT. The trim removed 5 bases at V and 4 bases at J, leaving 8 bases unmatched. The CDR3 consists of 16 residues. CDR3: CASSRRRDRGLETQYF. CDR3 bases: TGTGCCAGCAGTCGCCGTCGGGACAGGGGGCTAGAGACCCAGTACTTC.

The CDR3 protein is CASSLGQQPTNEKLFF. DNA of the CDR3: TGTGCCAGCAGCCTGGGGCAACAGCCAACTAATGAAAAACTGTTTTTT. The rearrangement links TRBV5-5 to TRBJ1-4; D is perhaps TRBD1 (5 bases). Germline V gene lookup returns CDR1 SGHKS and CDR2 YYEKEE (reference sequence). Trimming shortened V by 4 bases and J by 0 bases, and 13 bases separated the two germline ends. This CDR3 is built from 16 residues.

The rearrangement uses TRBV7-2 and TRBJ2-3; 8 nucleotides line up with TRBD1. Unmatched junction bases numbered 14, after V lost 1 base and J lost 8 bases. The CDR3 is 17 residues long. The germline V gene has CDR1 SGHTA and CDR2 FQGNSA. CDR3: CASSLGTGPGALSTQYF. The DNA for the CDR3 is TGTGCCAGCAGCTTAGGGACAGGGCCCGGAGCCCTTAGTACGCAGTATTTT. The entire variable domain, with the rest obtained from reference TRBV7-2 and TRBJ2-3, is as follows: GAGVSQSPSNKVTEKGKDVELRCDPISGHTALYWYRQSLGQGLEFLIYFQGNSAPDKSGLPSDRFSAERTGGSVSTLTIQRTQQEDSAVYLCASSLGTGPGALSTQYFGPGTRLTVL.

The chain has TRBV14 and TRBJ2-1; D uncertain. Germline V gene lookup returns CDR1 SGHDN and CDR2 FVKESK. V was cut by 10 bases and J by 7 bases, with 8 bases left in between. CDR3 length: 10 amino acids. The CDR3 loop is CATGRNEQFF. For the CDR3, the DNA is TGTGCCACCGGTAGGAATGAGCAGTTCTTC.

The chain has TRBV6-4 and TRBJ2-1, with TRBD2 matching 14 bases. Germline-derived CDR1 and CDR2 are MRHNA and SNTAGT. The CDR3 extends over 16 amino acids. V was pared by 4 bases and J by 8 bases, with 7 bases of the junction left unmatched. The CDR3 nucleotides are TGTGCCAGCAGTGCCGGGACTAGCGGGAGTATCCATGAGCAGTTCTTC. Encoded protein: CASSAGTSGSIHEQFF.

This clone was picked up a small number of times. The rearrangement links TRBV5-1 to TRBJ1-1; 7 bases map to TRBD1. V lost 0 bases and J lost 1; bases outside the gene matches: 0. Germline lookup yields CDR1 SGHRS and CDR2 YFSETQ. There are 14 residues in the CDR3. CDR3 coding DNA: TGCGCCAGCAGCTTGGCAGGGGGGAACACTGAAGCTTTCTTT. Translation: CASSLAGGNTEAFF.

The chain couples TRBV25-1 to TRBJ2-4, with D possibly being TRBD1 or TRBD2 (5 bases each). The germline CDR1 and CDR2 sequences are MGHDK and SYGVNS. The CDR3 runs 16 residues. V was shortened by 4 bases and J by 0 bases, with 13 bases between the two germline ends. The CDR3 bases are TGTGCCAGCAGTGGGCTGGGGGATATAGCCAAAAACATTCAGTACTTC. Translation gives CASSGLGDIAKNIQYF. The whole variable domain, remainder taken from reference TRBV25-1 and TRBJ2-4, is EADIYQTPRYLVIGTGKKITLECSQTMGHDKMYWYQQDPGMELHLIHYSYGVNSTEKGDLSSESTVSRIRTEHFPLTLESARPSHTSQYLCASSGLGDIAKNIQYFGAGTRLSVL.

The rearrangement joins TRBV6-2 or TRBV6-3 to TRBJ2-5; no reliable D call. The CDR3 has 14 amino acids. The V gene lost 5 bases and the J gene lost 2 bases, with 12 bases spanning the gap. Germline CDR1 is MNHEY and CDR2 is SVGEGT. The CDR3 spells CASSLRLKQETQYF. In nucleotides, the CDR3 is TGTGCCAGCAGTCTCAGACTGAAGCAAGAGACCCAGTACTTC.

The J gene is TRBJ1-2, the V gene TRBV9, with 7 bases fitting TRBD1. Trimming took 0 bases from V and 1 from J; bases not matched to a gene: 6. CDR1 SGDLS and CDR2 YYNGEE come from the germline V gene. The CDR3 has 16 amino acids. The CDR3 sequence is CASSVEGALGNYGYTF. The CDR3 DNA sequence: TGTGCCAGCAGCGTAGAGGGGGCGTTGGGTAACTATGGCTACACCTTC.

This chain uses TRBV7-2 with TRBJ1-5, with unresolved D. The V gene's germline CDR1 is SGHTA and CDR2 FQGNSA. The CDR3 runs to 15 residues. Trimming left V 4 bases short and J 5 bases short, with 15 bases between. CDR3 nucleotide sequence: TGTGCCAGCAGCTCGGGCGCGTGGCCTGATCAGCCCCAGCATTTT. Translated: CASSSGAWPDQPQHF.

J is TRBJ1-2 and V is TRBV11-1, with D tentatively TRBD1 (5 bases). The CDR3 contains 16 residues. The germline V gene encodes CDR1 SGHAT and CDR2 FQDESV (reference sequence). Trimming took off 3 bases at V and 8 bases at J, with 22 bases between the two ends. The CDR3 DNA is TGTGCCAGCAGCTTGCGCGAAGGGGCCAAGTCTGGCGGCTACACCTTC. Translating gives CASSLREGAKSGGYTF.

This clone is a singleton in its sample. The V call is TRBV25-1, the J call TRBJ2-7; 8 bases are shared with TRBD2. The J segment lost 6 bases and the V segment lost 10 bases, leaving 11 bases of the junction unmatched. The CDR3 has 13 amino acids. Germline assignment: CDR1 MGHDK and CDR2 SYGVNS. This chain's CDR3 is CATSAGGTPEQYF. The CDR3 DNA reads as TGTGCCACCTCCGCGGGAGGAACCCCCGAGCAGTACTTC.

This clone showed up just once. J is TRBJ2-5 and V is TRBV11-3; 8 bases fit TRBD1. CDR3 length: 16 residues. Per the germline V gene, CDR1 is SGHNT and CDR2 is YENEEA. The V gene end was trimmed by 1 base and the J gene end by 5 bases; junction bases not matched to a gene: 9. The DNA for the CDR3 is TGTGCCAGCAGCTTAGGGATTACAGGGGGAGAGGAGACCCAGTACTTC. Translated: CASSLGITGGEETQYF.

The chain combines TRBV7-7 with TRBJ2-2; 10 bases line up with TRBD2. This CDR3 comprises 19 residues. The V gene end was trimmed by 0 bases and the J gene end by 0 bases; junction bases not matched to a gene: 7. The germline V gene has CDR1 SSHAT and CDR2 FNYEAQ (reference sequence). DNA for the CDR3: TGTGCCAGCAGCTTAGCCTCTCCTACTAGCGGGGCGAACACCGGGGAGCTGTTTTTT. This encodes CASSLASPTSGANTGELFF.

This clone was observed a single time. The V call is TRBV11-1, the J call TRBJ2-1, with TRBD2 identical over 12 bases. V was clipped by 5 bases and J by 8 bases; unmatched bases: 7. Germline V gene sequence: CDR1 SGHAT, CDR2 FQDESV (reference sequence). This CDR3 has 15 amino acids. Here the CDR3 DNA reads TGTGCCAGCAGCCTCCCTCTAGCGGGAGGGTATGAGCAGTTCTTC. Translation: CASSLPLAGGYEQFF.

This chain uses TRBV5-1 with TRBJ2-1; D is ambiguous. Per germline, CDR1 SGHRS and CDR2 YFSETQ. V was clipped by 0 bases and J by 7 bases, with 11 bases between them. The CDR3 is made up of 14 amino acids. The CDR3 coding sequence is TGCGCCAGCAGCTTGGCGTGGAGAACAAATGAGCAGTTCTTC. This gives the protein CASSLAWRTNEQFF.

The chain recombines TRBV3-1 (or the pseudogene TRBV3-2) with TRBJ1-1, with 7 positions matching TRBD1. The CDR3 length is 16 residues. The germline gives CDR1 LGHDT, CDR2 YNNKEL (reference sequence). V lost 5 bases, J lost 1 base, and 10 bases stayed unmatched. As DNA, the CDR3 is TGTGCCAGCAGCGCCCAGGGGGGTATGAGGAACACTGAAGCTTTCTTT. Translating gives CASSAQGGMRNTEAFF.

V gene TRBV19 combines with J gene TRBJ1-3; D perhaps matches TRBD1 (6 bases). The CDR3 spans 18 residues. Germline-derived CDR1 and CDR2 are LNHDA and SQIVND (reference sequence). V was pared by 5 bases and J by 0 bases, with 20 bases between. CDR3 in amino acids: CASSQSRGLYLSGNTIYF. CDR3 in DNA: TGTGCCAGTAGTCAATCCAGGGGCCTATACCTCTCTGGAAACACCATATATTTT.

The chain combines TRBV28 with TRBJ1-2; D is unclear. The CDR3 totals 13 residues. V was cut by 3 bases and J by 4 bases, with 9 bases left in between. Germline CDR1 is MDHEN and CDR2 is SYDVKM. Here the CDR3 reads CASSFWLTYGYTF. CDR3 DNA sequence: TGTGCCAGCAGTTTTTGGTTGACCTATGGCTACACCTTC.

The chain has TRBV27 and TRBJ1-1; the D is unclear. The CDR3 length is 15 residues. CDR1 and CDR2 (germline): MNHEY, SMNVEV (reference sequence). Trimming left V 2 bases short and J 6 bases short, with 16 bases between. The CDR3 protein is CASSLLRPGPPEAFF. In nucleotides, the CDR3 is TGTGCCAGCAGTTTACTGCGGCCCGGCCCCCCTGAAGCTTTCTTT.

The J gene is TRBJ1-6, the V gene TRBV18; 8 bases line up with TRBD1. Per the germline V gene, CDR1 is KGHSH and CDR2 is LQKENI. J gave up 11 bases and V 1 base, and 10 bases lay outside the gene matches. The length of the CDR3 is 16 residues. In DNA, the CDR3 is TGTGCCAGCTCACCACGGGCAGGGGGCAGGAGTGCACCCCTCCACTTT. Its translation is CASSPRAGGRSAPLHF.

This sequence joins TRBV21-1 and TRBJ2-7. TRBV21-1 is marked as a pseudogene. The CDR3 has 12 residues. The CDR3 spells CASTRTRHEQYF. The CDR3 coding sequence is TGTGCCAGCACCCGGACCCGTCACGAGCAGTACTTC.